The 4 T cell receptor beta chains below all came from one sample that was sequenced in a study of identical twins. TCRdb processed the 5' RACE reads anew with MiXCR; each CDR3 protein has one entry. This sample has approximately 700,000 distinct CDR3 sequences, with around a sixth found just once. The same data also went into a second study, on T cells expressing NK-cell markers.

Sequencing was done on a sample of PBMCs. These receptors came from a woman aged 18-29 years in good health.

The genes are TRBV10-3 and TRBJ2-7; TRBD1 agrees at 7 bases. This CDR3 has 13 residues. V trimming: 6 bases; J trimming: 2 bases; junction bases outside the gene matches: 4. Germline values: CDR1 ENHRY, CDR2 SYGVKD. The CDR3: CAISVQGAYEQYF. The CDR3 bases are TGTGCCATCAGCGTTCAGGGGGCCTACGAGCAGTACTTC.

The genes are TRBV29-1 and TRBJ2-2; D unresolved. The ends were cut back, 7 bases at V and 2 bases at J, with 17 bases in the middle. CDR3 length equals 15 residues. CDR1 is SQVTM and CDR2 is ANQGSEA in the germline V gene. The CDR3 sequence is CSGVSGGVNTGELFF. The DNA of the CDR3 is TGCAGCGGAGTGAGTGGTGGGGTTAACACCGGGGAGCTGTTTTTT.

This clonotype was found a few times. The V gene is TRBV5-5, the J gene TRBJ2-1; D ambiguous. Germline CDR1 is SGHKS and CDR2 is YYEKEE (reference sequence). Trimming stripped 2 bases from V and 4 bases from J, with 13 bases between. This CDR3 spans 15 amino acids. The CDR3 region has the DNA TGTGCCAGCAGCTTCGTCACTGCTATATACAATGAGCAGTTCTTC. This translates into CASSFVTAIYNEQFF.

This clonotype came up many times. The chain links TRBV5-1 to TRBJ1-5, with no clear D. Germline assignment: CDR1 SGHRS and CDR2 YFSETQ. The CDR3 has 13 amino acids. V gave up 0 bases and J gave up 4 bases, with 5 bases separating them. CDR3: CASSLAGNQPQHF. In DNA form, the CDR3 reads TGCGCCAGCAGCTTGGCCGGGAATCAGCCCCAGCATTTT.